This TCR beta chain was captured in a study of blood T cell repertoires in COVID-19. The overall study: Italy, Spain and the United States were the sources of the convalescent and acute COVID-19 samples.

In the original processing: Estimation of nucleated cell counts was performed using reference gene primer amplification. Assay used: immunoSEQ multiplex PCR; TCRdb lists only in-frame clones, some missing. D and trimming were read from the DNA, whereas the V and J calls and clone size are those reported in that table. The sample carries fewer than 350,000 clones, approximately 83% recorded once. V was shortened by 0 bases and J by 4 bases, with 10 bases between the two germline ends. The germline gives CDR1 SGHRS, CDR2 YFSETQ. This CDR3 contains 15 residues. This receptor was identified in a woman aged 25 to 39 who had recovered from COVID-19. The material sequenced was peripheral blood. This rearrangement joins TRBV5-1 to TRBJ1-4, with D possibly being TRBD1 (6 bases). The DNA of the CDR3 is TGCGCCAGCAGCTTGGGGACAGCAAATAATGAAAAACTGTTTTTT. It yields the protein CASSLGTANNEKLFF.